A selection of T cell receptor beta chains follows, all from one sample in a study of blood T cell repertoires in COVID-19. Sequencing used immunoSEQ multiplex PCR; TCRdb keeps in-frame clones, though not all of them. The sample shows just under 150,000 clones, approximately 84% of them seen only once. Sequencing input: peripheral blood. The source is a human donor in a cohort sampled during active COVID-19. Each CDR3 is given with its conserved first and last residue. The order of the fields is V gene, D gene, clone size, J gene, CDR3 protein, CDR3 DNA. The D gene is left open where the match is weak. Size tells how often a clone was seen (once, few, many) or the class of an expanded clone, and some rows leave it out.

TRBV11-2	TRBD1	.	TRBJ1-2	CASSPTGLYGYTF	TGTGCCAGCAGCCCGACAGGGTTGTATGGCTACACCTTC
TRBV18	TRBD1	.	TRBJ2-1	CASSPRGSSYNEQFF	TGTGCCAGCTCACCCAGGGGGAGCTCCTACAATGAGCAGTTCTTC
TRBV6-4	.	.	TRBJ2-1	CASSEGQSSYNEQFF	TGTGCCAGCAGTGAGGGCCAGAGCTCCTACAATGAGCAGTTCTTC
TRBV5-8	.	.	TRBJ1-5	CASSAGMNQPQHF	TGTGCCAGCAGCGCCGGGATGAATCAGCCCCAGCATTTT
TRBV15	.	.	TRBJ1-1	CATSRDYPLAGLNTEAFF	TGTGCCACCAGCAGAGATTACCCCTTGGCAGGTCTGAACACTGAAGCTTTCTTT
TRBV5-1	.	.	TRBJ1-6	CASSSSSYNSPLHF	TGCGCCAGCAGCTCGAGCTCCTATAATTCACCCCTCCACTTT
TRBV30	TRBD1	.	TRBJ1-1	CAWSQPDRPALAFF	TGTGCCTGGAGTCAACCGGACAGGCCAGCCCTCGCTTTCTTT
TRBV14	TRBD2	.	TRBJ2-5	CASSRRGTSGRAPETQYF	TGTGCCAGCAGCCGAAGGGGGACTAGCGGGAGGGCCCCGGAGACCCAGTACTTC
TRBV19	.	.	TRBJ2-1	CASTSQGGKGEQFF	TGTGCCAGTACCTCCCAGGGGGGTAAGGGTGAGCAGTTCTTC
TRBV7-2	TRBD2	.	TRBJ2-3	CASSSQTSGTSTDTQYF	TGTGCCAGCAGCTCCCAGACTAGCGGGACGAGCACAGATACGCAGTATTTT
TRBV14	.	.	TRBJ2-2	CASSLQGRAGELFF	TGTGCCAGCAGCCTACAGGGAAGAGCCGGGGAGCTGTTTTTT
TRBV25-1	.	.	TRBJ1-1	CASSEGGRRTEAFF	TGTGCCAGCAGTGAGGGCGGGAGGAGGACTGAAGCTTTCTTT
TRBV4-1	TRBD2	.	TRBJ2-1	CASSQPTTSGNEQFF	TGCGCCAGCAGCCAACCGACGACTAGCGGGAATGAGCAGTTCTTC
TRBV3-1/TRBV3-2	.	.	TRBJ1-6	CASSQVGFGAGNFSPLHF	TGTGCCAGCAGCCAAGTTGGATTTGGGGCAGGTAATTTCTCACCCCTCCACTTT
TRBV5-4	TRBD1	.	TRBJ1-2	CASSLIMTGVGYGYTF	TGTGCCAGCAGCTTGATTATGACAGGGGTGGGCTATGGCTACACCTTC
TRBV18	TRBD2	.	TRBJ2-6	CASSPPRLAGESGANVLTF	TGTGCCAGCTCACCACCGCGGCTAGCGGGAGAGTCTGGGGCCAACGTCCTGACTTTC
TRBV15	.	few	TRBJ1-1	CATSRDLGANTEAFF	TGTGCCACCAGCAGAGATCTGGGGGCCAACACTGAAGCTTTCTTT